Listed below are T cell receptor beta chains from one sample, sequenced in a study of cytomegalovirus exposure and HLA in healthy donors. The data were produced by immunoSEQ multiplex PCR, yet TCRdb's version contains in-frame clones alone and is incomplete. The sample has under 150,000 clones; roughly four fifths are singletons. Sequenced: PBMCs. The origin of the receptors is a male donor in good health and CMV-seronegative. CDR3s leave out the opening cysteine and the closing phenylalanine or tryptophan. D genes are given only for firm matches. The size field is filled for only some rows; it gives once, few, many or a size class.

J: TRBJ2-1
size: NA
V: TRBV13
D: TRBD2
CDR3: ASSQTSGRAFYEQF

J: TRBJ1-2
size: NA
V: TRBV6-5
D: NA
CDR3: ASSYSGLPGSYT

J: TRBJ1-2
size: NA
V: TRBV6-5
D: NA
CDR3: ASSFDGGAYGYT

J: TRBJ2-1
size: NA
V: TRBV2
D: TRBD2
CDR3: ASSVGRGNEQF

J: TRBJ1-5
size: NA
V: TRBV21-1
D: NA
CDR3: AATQGDSNQPQH

J: TRBJ2-3
size: NA
V: TRBV7-2
D: TRBD1
CDR3: ASSLVWDRVADTQY

J: TRBJ1-2
size: NA
V: TRBV6-5
D: TRBD1
CDR3: ASNPRTGSGYT

J: TRBJ2-3
size: NA
V: TRBV28
D: TRBD2
CDR3: ASSLSNGAGDTDTQY

J: TRBJ2-5
size: NA
V: TRBV29-1
D: NA
CDR3: SVEAPPAETQY

J: TRBJ2-7
size: once
V: TRBV6-5
D: NA
CDR3: ASTSSGTGGYEQY

J: TRBJ2-1
size: few
V: TRBV4-1
D: TRBD1
CDR3: ASSLTPGQGRLNEQF

J: TRBJ2-7
size: few
V: TRBV18
D: TRBD2
CDR3: ASSPLNGLAAEQY

J: TRBJ1-1
size: NA
V: TRBV9
D: NA
CDR3: ASSVAGATEAF

J: TRBJ2-7
size: NA
V: TRBV27
D: TRBD2
CDR3: ASSLGGVPYEQY

J: TRBJ1-2
size: NA
V: TRBV27
D: NA
CDR3: ASSYDSNYGYT

J: TRBJ2-1
size: NA
V: TRBV7-8
D: TRBD2
CDR3: ASSPALAGGIYNEQF

J: TRBJ1-1
size: NA
V: TRBV5-1
D: TRBD1
CDR3: ASSLALRTGVMNTEAF

J: NA
size: few
V: TRBV18
D: TRBD2
CDR3: ASSPPGLAGEGEQY

J: TRBJ2-7
size: NA
V: TRBV27
D: TRBD2
CDR3: ASSSGLTSYEQY

J: TRBJ1-2
size: NA
V: TRBV10-3
D: NA
CDR3: AISVSTDGYT

J: TRBJ2-7
size: NA
V: TRBV4-1
D: TRBD2
CDR3: ASSRAGGSTVNSYEQY

J: TRBJ2-7
size: NA
V: TRBV29-1
D: TRBD1
CDR3: SVSTGVQQY

J: TRBJ2-5
size: NA
V: TRBV30
D: TRBD2
CDR3: AWSVLLAGETQY

J: TRBJ1-2
size: few
V: TRBV18
D: TRBD1
CDR3: ASSSGQDRVGYT

J: TRBJ2-1
size: NA
V: TRBV30
D: TRBD2
CDR3: AWSVPGRNEQF

J: TRBJ1-3
size: NA
V: TRBV4-1
D: TRBD1
CDR3: ASSQMGQGASVGNTIY

J: TRBJ2-7
size: NA
V: TRBV9
D: TRBD1
CDR3: ASSVGGQGKDYEQY

J: TRBJ2-2
size: NA
V: TRBV28
D: TRBD2
CDR3: ASSPGGTGELF

J: TRBJ1-5
size: once
V: TRBV7-9
D: NA
CDR3: ASSLVPQEPQH

J: TRBJ1-2
size: NA
V: TRBV7-9
D: TRBD1
CDR3: ASSVRQGNYGYT

J: TRBJ2-1
size: NA
V: TRBV9
D: NA
CDR3: ASSALHYNEQF

J: TRBJ2-7
size: few
V: TRBV7-9
D: TRBD2
CDR3: ASSFGASGRYEQY

J: TRBJ2-3
size: NA
V: TRBV10-3
D: NA
CDR3: AISIGRETDTQY

J: TRBJ1-5
size: NA
V: TRBV30
D: TRBD1
CDR3: AWSGTGQGTNQPQH

J: TRBJ1-4
size: NA
V: TRBV2
D: TRBD1
CDR3: ASTLTGAREKLF

J: TRBJ2-7
size: NA
V: TRBV28
D: NA
CDR3: ASSFFTGADEQY

J: TRBJ1-4
size: NA
V: TRBV2
D: NA
CDR3: ATRSVATNEKLF

J: TRBJ1-1
size: NA
V: TRBV6-5
D: NA
CDR3: ASSYGGGPCEAF

J: TRBJ2-7
size: NA
V: TRBV11-2
D: TRBD2
CDR3: ASSSPGLAGGTHSYEQY

J: TRBJ1-1
size: NA
V: TRBV5-6
D: NA
CDR3: ASSLADNTEAF

J: TRBJ2-7
size: NA
V: TRBV11-2
D: NA
CDR3: ASSLGTVLSYEQY

J: TRBJ2-5
size: NA
V: TRBV4-3
D: NA
CDR3: ASSQGTAGARETQY

J: TRBJ2-7
size: NA
V: TRBV10-1
D: NA
CDR3: ASSESEGYEQY

J: TRBJ2-1
size: NA
V: TRBV13
D: TRBD2
CDR3: ASSPPSGEGENEQF

J: TRBJ2-1
size: NA
V: TRBV7-8
D: TRBD2
CDR3: ASSPYLAGGDEQF

J: TRBJ1-6
size: NA
V: TRBV30
D: TRBD1
CDR3: AWSRQGNSPLH

J: TRBJ2-1
size: NA
V: TRBV11-2
D: TRBD1
CDR3: ASSPQGFSYNEQF

J: TRBJ2-3
size: NA
V: TRBV30
D: NA
CDR3: AWDVERMALDTQY

J: TRBJ2-1
size: NA
V: TRBV30
D: NA
CDR3: AWTGILSSYNEQF

J: TRBJ2-5
size: NA
V: TRBV11-1
D: TRBD2
CDR3: ASSQPPGTRGETQY

J: TRBJ1-2
size: NA
V: TRBV30
D: NA
CDR3: AWRQAQGYGYT

J: TRBJ2-7
size: NA
V: TRBV19
D: NA
CDR3: ASSPAGRAGGSYEQY

J: TRBJ2-5
size: NA
V: TRBV2
D: NA
CDR3: ASNGQIETQY